This T cell receptor beta chain was captured by sequencing in a study of PD-L1 blockade in urothelial cancer (dated by TCRdb to 2016 to 2017). For context, the study as a whole: Every patient began therapy in 2014 and was given atezolizumab 1,200 mg intravenously every 3 weeks. About nine tenths of the roughly 29 patients were males with bladder-origin urothelial cancer, and about two thirds of the roughly 30 reported a prior smoking history. An ECOG performance status of 0 or 1 was recorded for the patients, and 0 to 3 prior chemotherapy regimens had been received by the patients. Blood samples were analyzed at 3 weeks after treatment start (second dose) and at 6 weeks after treatment start. A median of about 140,000 T cells and some 90,000 unique TCRs was obtained from blood samples, and a median clonality of roughly 0.082 was observed. The study, an exploratory multi-omic analysis, examined somatic, immune and clinical correlates of response to PD-L1 blockade with atezolizumab in urothelial cancer. TCR sequencing covered pretreatment tumor samples and matched, serially collected peripheral blood taken before and after atezolizumab treatment. Durable clinical benefit was defined as progression-free survival longer than 6 months, and TCR features were also tested against progression-free and overall survival. In the same patients, whole exome sequencing and RNA sequencing of pretreatment tumors were performed in addition to TCR sequencing. Durable clinical benefit was achieved by nine patients but not by the remaining 20. Pretreatment blood TCR-seq was available for around 29 patients, at least one posttreatment blood collection was obtained for about 24 patients, and tumor TCR-seq was available for about 24 patients. The study at large found these results: Small sample size (n ≈ 29) and many exploratory analyses mean the results are intended to be hypothesis-generating. At 3 weeks after the start of treatment, tumor-associated TCR clones in peripheral blood had expanded more in patients with durable benefit (n ≈ 22, p = 0.022). Improved progression-free and overall survival was found to be associated with pretreatment peripheral blood TCR clonality below the median.

Note on this clone: The antigen this receptor binds is unknown. Per-base quality was not reported, and no clone a single base away is much larger than it.

A cohort of about 27 patients with locally advanced or metastatic urothelial carcinoma, treated at Memorial Sloan Kettering on a trial protocol, was included. Peripheral blood mononuclear cells were collected from each patient pretreatment and during treatment, giving between 1 and 8 total time points per patient. The Qiagen DNeasy Blood extraction kit was used to purify genomic DNA from total PBMCs and from tumor samples. PBMCs were collected pretreatment and during treatment and were isolated and stored as previously described. Each PCR received spiked-in synthetic TCR analog templates so that absolute template abundance could be estimated from read counts. Using the immunoSEQ assay, TCRbeta CDR3 regions were amplified from genomic DNA with bias-controlled V and J gene primers. Sequencing of rearranged TCRbeta segments was performed at approximately 20X coverage. From the authors' description of their analysis: Clustering was used to correct sequencing errors, and CDR3s were annotated against IMGT so that V, D and J genes could be assigned. Out-of-frame and stop-codon sequences were excluded, and only productive TCRbeta rearrangements were used in downstream analyses. Clonality was calculated as one minus the Shannon entropy normalized by the log of the number of unique productive sequences. Clones differing between time points or between blood and tumor were identified by Fisher's exact test with Benjamini-Hochberg correction at adjusted p below 0.01. The source is immuneACCESS, and TCRdb retained only in-frame sequences with V and J called. Part of the clones is not carried over; for the studies checked, unresolved V genes explain less than half of this, and the remainder is unexplained. The D gene and trimming were derived from the DNA, and the V and J assignments and clone size from that table. In all, the sample holds 55,000 to 70,000 clones, and approximately 80% of those were seen once. The ten biggest clones cover approximately 4% of the sample.

The source material was PBMCs, sampled around atezolizumab (anti-PD-L1) treatment. The sequence derives from a man in his 70s with urothelial cancer.

The DNA is TGTGCCAGCAGCGACAGGGGGCATCAAGAGACCCAGTACTTC. This translates into CASSDRGHQETQYF. This sequence uses TRBV7-9 and TRBJ2-5; 10 bases in between match TRBD1. CDR1 is given as SEHNR and CDR2 as FQNEAQ, both from the germline V gene (reference sequence). Unmatched junction bases come to 2, with V trimmed by 5 bases and J by 2 bases. The CDR3 holds 14 amino acids from the cysteine to the phenylalanine. Here the CDR3 DNA is all that survives: 42 bases in frame from base 1. The entire variable domain, with the stretches around the CDR3 drawn from the reference TRBV7-9 and TRBJ2-5 proteins, is DTGVSQNPRHKITKRGQNVTFRCDPISEHNRLYWYRQTLGQGPEFLTYFQNEAQLEKSRLLSDRFSAERPKGSFSTLEIQRTEQGDSAMYLCASSDRGHQETQYFGPGTRLLVL.